This passage covers 17 T cell receptor beta chains from one sample sequenced in a study of a mutant IDH1 vaccine in newly diagnosed glioma. Their antigen targets remain unknown. Sequenced by immunoSEQ multiplex PCR; TCRdb stores in-frame clones only, minus some. This table has 70,000 or so clones, around nine tenths appearing once. The time point was: week 35, safety follow-up. It was 300 ug of mutant IDH1 20-mer peptide that made up each vaccine dose, given with topical imiquimod. The sample in question was PBMCs, obtained from a glioma patient whose treatment included an IDH1 peptide vaccine. Receptors were obtained from a man in his thirties or forties with glioma.

The chain is built from TRBV6-6 and TRBJ1-1; no clear D. CDR1 is MNHNY, CDR2 SVGAGI, per germline (reference sequence). Trimming took off 0 bases at V and 0 bases at J, with 5 bases between the two ends. This CDR3 is built from 14 residues. CDR3 bases: TGTGCCAGCAGTTACTCGATGTTGAACACTGAAGCTTTCTTT. Its protein is CASSYSMLNTEAFF.

J is TRBJ2-1 and V is TRBV9, with 7 bases identical to TRBD2. This CDR3 contains 14 residues. Germline V gene data show CDR1 as SGDLS and CDR2 as YYNGEE. V lost 1 base, J lost 8 bases, and 6 bases stayed unmatched. CDR3 coding DNA: TGTGCCAGCAGCGTATTGGGAGGGCAAGATGAGCAGTTCTTC. Translating gives CASSVLGGQDEQFF.

The V and J genes are TRBV5-6 and TRBJ1-2; D is undetermined. Germline CDR1 and CDR2: SGHDT and YYEEEE. Deletions cut 0 bases from V and 2 bases from J, with 11 bases between. The CDR3 totals 15 residues. In DNA form, the CDR3 reads TGTGCCAGCAGCTTGGGGGAGACGGTCAACTATGGCTACACCTTC. Protein product: CASSLGETVNYGYTF.

The CDR3 protein is CASSGNLLGGELFF. The CDR3 DNA follows: TGTGCCAGTAGTGGGAACCTTCTAGGCGGGGAGCTGTTTTTT. The chain combines TRBV19 with TRBJ2-2; D gene uncertain. This CDR3 has 14 residues. Trimming removed 5 bases at V and 7 bases at J, with 14 bases between. CDR1 is LNHDA, CDR2 SQIVND, per germline (reference sequence).

This chain uses TRBV5-1 with TRBJ2-7; D is perhaps TRBD2 (6 bases). V was cut by 4 bases and J by 2 bases, with 16 bases left in between. Germline V lookup: CDR1 SGHRS, CDR2 YFSETQ. This CDR3 spans 15 amino acids. CDR3 residues: CASSPLLGGTYEQYF. In DNA, the CDR3 is TGCGCCAGCAGCCCCCTTCTTGGGGGGACCTACGAGCAGTACTTC.

The table lists this clone with a count of one. The gene calls are TRBV6-5 and TRBJ2-3; D ambiguous. The CDR3 is 13 residues long. Germline CDR1 reads MNHEY; CDR2 reads SVGAGI. The ends were cut back, 7 bases at V and 3 bases at J, with 11 bases in the middle. The CDR3 DNA reads TGTGCCAGCACTACCGGTCCTACAGATACGCAGTATTTT. Residues: CASTTGPTDTQYF.

The V and J genes are TRBV7-9 and TRBJ2-5; 11 bases are a match to TRBD1. CDR1 and CDR2 from the germline V gene are SEHNR and FQNEAQ (reference sequence). CDR3 length: 15 amino acids. Trimming cost V 1 base and J 7 bases; bases outside gene matches: 5. CDR3 DNA sequence: TGTGCCAGCAGCTTAGTGGACAGGGGGCCAGTGACCCAGTACTTC. Protein product: CASSLVDRGPVTQYF.

The genes are TRBV5-5 and TRBJ1-1; D uncertain. The V end was cut by 1 base, the J end by 5 bases, with 9 bases between. Germline CDR1 and CDR2: SGHKS and YYEKEE (reference sequence). The CDR3 runs to 13 residues. CDR3 nucleotide sequence: TGTGCCAGCAGCTTGTACTTGGTTACTGAAGCTTTCTTT. Amino acid sequence: CASSLYLVTEAFF.

V usage is TRBV7-6 and J usage is TRBJ1-2, with D hard to call. The V end was cut by 3 bases, the J end by 0 bases, with 17 bases between. Germline V gives CDR1 SGHVS, CDR2 FNYEAQ. The length of the CDR3 is 17 residues. The CDR3 region is CASSFSRLGKANYGYTF. DNA for the CDR3: TGTGCCAGCAGCTTTTCTCGATTAGGGAAAGCTAACTATGGCTACACCTTC.

Here the CDR3 DNA reads TGTGCCACCAGCAGAGATCTGGGGACAACTAATGAAAAACTGTTTTTT. As protein: CATSRDLGTTNEKLFF. The chain uses TRBV15 and TRBJ1-4; D not certain. This CDR3 is built from 16 residues. V was shortened by 0 bases and J by 0 bases, with 8 bases between the two germline ends. Germline V CDR1 and CDR2: LNHNV, YYDKDF (reference sequence).

This chain uses TRBV5-5 with TRBJ2-5, with 7 positions matching TRBD1. The end of the DNA fits TRBJ2-7 better, so the J call may be wrong. CDR3 size: 17 residues. The germline CDR1 and CDR2 sequences are SGHKS and YYEKEE (reference sequence). CDR3 amino acids: CASSSRGTRQAIYEQYF. CDR3 coding DNA: TGTGCCAGCAGCTCCAGGGGGACAAGACAGGCCATCTACGAGCAGTACTTC.

This chain joins TRBV5-1 and TRBJ2-3; D not resolved. Germline CDR1 is SGHRS and CDR2 is YFSETQ. V lost 0 bases and J 2 bases, leaving 4 bases between the germline ends. This CDR3 is built from 13 residues. CDR3 residues: CASSLDITDTQYF. The CDR3 nucleotides are TGCGCCAGCAGCTTGGATATCACAGATACGCAGTATTTT.

V and J are TRBV18 and TRBJ2-3; 9 bases match TRBD2. The CDR3 covers 15 residues. The germline gives CDR1 KGHSH, CDR2 LQKENI. The junction had 4 bases not matched to a gene; V was cut back by 5 bases and J by 1 base. The CDR3 bases are TGTGCCAGCTCAGCTCTAGCGGGGCGCACAGATACGCAGTATTTT. Amino acid sequence: CASSALAGRTDTQYF.

This chain joins TRBV27 and TRBJ2-1; D perhaps matches TRBD2 (5 bases). The CDR3 loop spans 13 amino acids. The ends were cut back, 2 bases at V and 7 bases at J, with 9 bases in the middle. Germline CDR1 and CDR2: MNHEY and SMNVEV (reference sequence). CDR3 sequence (DNA): TGTGCCAGCAGTTTAATTCCGGGGAATGAGCAGTTCTTC. It yields the protein CASSLIPGNEQFF.

The genes are TRBV29-1 and TRBJ2-1, with 11 bases fitting TRBD2. With 6 bases clipped from V and 8 bases from J, the junction kept 9 bases outside the gene matches. The CDR3 is made up of 14 amino acids. Germline V gene data show CDR1 as SQVTM and CDR2 as ANQGSEA. The CDR3 spells CSVLGSGRVDEQFF. The DNA for the CDR3 is TGCAGCGTACTTGGTAGCGGGAGGGTAGATGAGCAGTTCTTC.

The chain couples TRBV4-2 to TRBJ2-7, with 9 bases fitting TRBD2. V trimming: 0 bases; J trimming: 7 bases; junction bases outside the gene matches: 10. Germline CDR1 reads LGHNA; CDR2 reads YNFKEQ. The CDR3 length is 16 residues. The CDR3 loop reads CASSQDTSGLIGEQYF. The DNA for the CDR3 is TGTGCCAGCAGCCAAGATACTAGCGGGTTGATCGGGGAGCAGTACTTC.

The V gene is TRBV5-1, the J gene TRBJ2-1; 9 bases align to TRBD2. CDR3 length: 18 residues. Germline V gene lookup returns CDR1 SGHRS and CDR2 YFSETQ. With 3 bases clipped from V and 0 bases from J, the junction kept 10 bases outside the gene matches. CDR3 bases: TGCGCCAGCAGCTCCTACAGCGGGGGGCTAGGCTCCTACAATGAGCAGTTCTTC. Protein product: CASSSYSGGLGSYNEQFF. The variable domain in full, with the rest retrieved from reference TRBV5-1 and TRBJ2-1, is KAGVTQTPRYLIKTRGQQVTLSCSPISGHRSVSWYQQTPGQGLQFLFEYFSETQRNKGNFPGRFSGRQFSNSRSEMNVSTLELGDSALYLCASSSYSGGLGSYNEQFFGPGTRLTVL.